A selection of T cell receptor beta chains follows, all from one sample in a study of CD8 T cells in ankylosing spondylitis. TCRdb re-derived calls from the 5' RACE reads in MiXCR, one entry per CDR3 protein. The sample contains roughly 300,000 distinct CDR3 sequences, roughly 8% of which appear only once. Sequenced input: blood, either unsorted or a sorted T cell fraction (not recorded which). These TCRs come from a male donor with ankylosing spondylitis. The CDR3 runs from the conserved cysteine through the conserved F or W. D genes are given only for firm matches. Clone size appears in some rows only: once, few, many, or a class for an expanded clone.

V gene,D gene,clone size,J gene,CDR3 DNA,CDR3 protein
TRBV2,TRBD1,few,TRBJ2-7,TGTGCCAGCAGCGGGGACAGGGCGGTCGGCGAGCAGTACTTC,CASSGDRAVGEQYF
TRBV4-2,-,many,TRBJ1-4,TGTGCCAGCAGCCGGGGGTTTCCGGATGAAAAACTGTTTTTT,CASSRGFPDEKLFF
TRBV29-1,TRBD2,many,TRBJ2-7,TGCAGCGTTGAATCTAGCGGGGCCGACGAGCAGTACTTC,CSVESSGADEQYF
TRBV20-1,-,-,TRBJ2-7,TGCAGTGCCCCCTTCCGGCAGCTCGCATACGAGCAGTACTTC,CSAPFRQLAYEQYF
TRBV24-1,TRBD2,many,TRBJ2-3,TGTGCCACCAGTGTATCGAGGGAGGGCCGTGGCGATACGCAGTATTTT,CATSVSREGRGDTQYF
TRBV4-1,-,few,TRBJ2-3,TGCGCCAGCAGCCAAGAGACGGGAGACGGAACAGATACGCAGTATTTT,CASSQETGDGTDTQYF
TRBV6-1,-,-,TRBJ1-2,TGTGCCAGCATCCCCCGGGCCGAGGGGGGCCCTAACTATGGCTACACCTTC,CASIPRAEGGPNYGYTF
TRBV2,-,few,TRBJ1-4,TGTGCCAGCAGCCTGGACCACTCAAAACTGTTTTTT,CASSLDHSKLFF
TRBV2,-,-,TRBJ2-7,TGTGCCAGTACCGGGGACGTTAGCTCCTACGAGCAGTACTTC,CASTGDVSSYEQYF
TRBV5-1,-,many,TRBJ2-3,TGCGCCAGCAGTATGATACCAAATGCAGATACGCAGTATTTT,CASSMIPNADTQYF
TRBV19,-,-,TRBJ2-6,TGTGCCAGTGGTAACAGGGCCGGGGCCAACGTCCTGACTTTC,CASGNRAGANVLTF
TRBV5-4,-,many,TRBJ2-4,TGTGCCAGCAGCCTCGACAGACTGGGAAACATTCAGTACTTC,CASSLDRLGNIQYF
TRBV3-1,-,few,TRBJ2-7,TGTGCCAGCAGCCAAGAATTCACTGGGGAGCAGTACTTC,CASSQEFTGEQYF
TRBV4-1,-,-,TRBJ2-5,TGCGCCAGCAGCCAAGTTCTAGTGGAGACCCAGTACTTC,CASSQVLVETQYF
TRBV12-3/TRBV12-4,TRBD2,many,TRBJ2-7,TGTGCCAGCAGTTCCCTAGCGGGAGCCGTCGAGCAGTACTTC,CASSSLAGAVEQYF
TRBV28,-,-,TRBJ2-4,TGTGCCAGCAGTTTTGGGGCAGGGGAAAACATTCAGTACTTC,CASSFGAGENIQYF
TRBV5-1,TRBD1,-,TRBJ1-6,TGCGCCAGCAGCTTGGTCCGGGACAGGGGATCACCCCTCCACTTT,CASSLVRDRGSPLHF
TRBV28,TRBD1,many,TRBJ1-5,TGTGCCAGCAGTTCCAGACAGGGCCCTCAACCCCAGCATTTT,CASSSRQGPQPQHF
TRBV12-3/TRBV12-4,-,few,TRBJ1-5,TGTGCCAGCAGCCTGGGGAGGGCCGCTGGTCAGCCCCAGCATTTT,CASSLGRAAGQPQHF
TRBV20-1,TRBD2,many,TRBJ2-7,TGCAGTGCCCAAAAGCGGGGCGAGCAGTACTTC,CSAQKRGEQYF
TRBV6-1,TRBD1,-,TRBJ1-2,TGTGCCAGCAGAGAACAGGGGGTTGTTGGCTACACCTTC,CASREQGVVGYTF
TRBV6-2/TRBV6-3,-,-,TRBJ1-5,TGTGCCAGCAGTCCAGCGGACAAATCCCCAACCCAGCATTTT,CASSPADKSPTQHF
TRBV28,-,few,TRBJ2-3,TGTGCCAGCAGTCCCGGGGGCCCTCTGGAGGTGCAGTATTTT,CASSPGGPLEVQYF
TRBV5-1,TRBD2,-,TRBJ2-7,TGCGCCAGCAGTTCAATAGCGGGAGGCCCCTACGAGCAGTACTTC,CASSSIAGGPYEQYF
TRBV24-1,-,many,TRBJ2-1,TGTGCCACCCGACAGAGCTCCTACAATGAGCAGTTCTTC,CATRQSSYNEQFF
TRBV12-3/TRBV12-4,TRBD1,many,TRBJ2-7,TGTGCCAGCAGTTTGGGCCAGGGGGCTAGAAACGAGCAGTACTTC,CASSLGQGARNEQYF
TRBV11-2,TRBD1,few,TRBJ2-3,TGTGCCAGCAGCTTACTCGGGACAGCTATCACAGATACGCAGTATTTT,CASSLLGTAITDTQYF
TRBV20-1,TRBD1,many,TRBJ1-5,TGCAGCTCCGGGACAGGAATAAATCAGCCCCAGCATTTT,CSSGTGINQPQHF
TRBV9,-,few,TRBJ1-5,TGTGCCAGCAGCGTAGCAGGGAATCAGCCCCAGCATTTT,CASSVAGNQPQHF
TRBV27,TRBD1,-,TRBJ1-1,TGTGCCAGCCGGACAGGGCAGAGTGAAGCTTTCTTT,CASRTGQSEAFF
TRBV27,-,few,TRBJ2-2,TGTGCCAGCAGTTTGTTTGTAGGGGCCGCGGGCACCGGGGAGCTGTTTTTT,CASSLFVGAAGTGELFF
TRBV15,-,few,TRBJ2-2,TGTGCCACCAGCCGGGGACTCCGGTCGAGCACCGGGGAGCTGTTTTTT,CATSRGLRSSTGELFF
TRBV7-2,-,many,TRBJ1-5,TGTGCCAGCAGCTTCTTTAATCAGCCCCAGCATTTT,CASSFFNQPQHF
TRBV29-1,TRBD1,many,TRBJ2-1,TGCAGCGTCGCTCCGGGACAGGGGATTTTCAATGAGCAGTTCTTC,CSVAPGQGIFNEQFF
TRBV21-1,-,-,TRBJ2-1,TGTGCCAGCAGCACCAGGACTAGCGGGAGATTCTATGAGCAGTTCTTC,CASSTRTSGRFYEQFF
TRBV5-1,TRBD1,many,TRBJ1-5,TGCGCCAGCAGCTGGACAGGGGGCGGCAATCAGCCCCAGCATTTT,CASSWTGGGNQPQHF